This record covers a single T cell receptor beta chain. This clone showed up just once. Its target antigen remains unknown. No base qualities exist here, and no much larger clone lies one base off it. The time point label of this sample denotes: about 28 days (+/-7) after the second vaccine dose. This specimen's treatment or condition label, per the study, means: meningococcal conjugate vaccine given as trial control. The vaccinee samples were drawn from two UK trials, COV001 and COV002, one of which was a single-blind randomized controlled phase 2/3 trial testing AZD1222 (ChAdOx1 nCoV-19) in healthy adults. For TCRbeta chain sequencing, PBMC samples were collected from trial participants at day 0 and at day 28 after the second dose. These data originate in a study of T cell responses to AZD1222 COVID-19 vaccine (dated by TCRdb to the early 2020s). With regard to the full study: TCR sequencing covered approximately 230 trial participants: 200 to 220 given two doses of AZD1222 and around 26 given two doses of MenACWY control vaccine. Trial participants were enrolled into age subgroups of 18-55, 56-69 and 70-plus years, which contained about 150, 28 and 57 TCR-sequenced participants, respectively. General findings and caveats noted by the study authors: Because no day 14 peak-response samples were available, the repertoires could be characterized only after the peak T cell response. Spike-specific TCR breadth and depth rose significantly after two AZD1222 doses compared with day 0 and with MenACWY recipients. Reportedly, close to half of the unique spike-specific TCRs recognized epitopes lying outside the regions that are mutated in the B.1.351 and B.1.1.7 variants. Conclusions about previously exposed vaccinees are limited, since just a handful of AZD1222 recipients were seropositive for SARS-CoV-2 at baseline. The 56-69-year group was small, and its depth increase did not reach significance, likely because of low power. Vaccine-associated CD4 TCRs spanned the whole spike protein, with dominant responses in regions 160-218 and 743-854. Most participants were white British and females outnumbered males, and the authors suggested that clonal diversity may have been underestimated.

At the junction V is shortened by 4 bases and J by 6 bases; bases outside the gene matches: 12. Based on the germline V gene (reference sequence), the CDR1 and CDR2 sequences are LGHDT and YNNKEL. Its CDR3 holds 16 amino acids, cysteine through phenylalanine. The DNA shown is the 48-base CDR3, in frame from base 1. The CDR3 regions of human TCRbeta chains were analyzed by immunosequencing. The authors' pipeline ran thus. Repertoire TCRs were checked for matches against a reference library of SARS-CoV-2-specific TCRs that had been generated using the MIRA antigen-specificity platform. Breadth was defined as the fraction of unique TCRs that were SARS-CoV-2-associated, and depth was defined as the fraction of total T cells that were SARS-CoV-2-associated. Each spike-specific TCR was assigned to its reactive spike region and to a CD4 or CD8 class using the MIRA data. Log10-transformed breadth and depth values were compared by one-way ANOVA with Sidak's multiple comparisons tests. TCRdb re-hosts the immuneACCESS table, in-frame sequences only. Its copies lack some clones; in the studies checked, an unresolved V gene accounts for under half of them, and the cause for the rest is not known. That table supplies the V and J calls and clone size; D and trimming were determined from the DNA. A total of some 170,000 clones appear in this sample, 75% to 90% of them only once. The ten largest clones capture 4% to 4.5% of the sample.

The sequencing here drew on peripheral blood, taken 28 days after the second dose of the MenACWY control vaccine. The chain is made from TRBV3-1 (or the pseudogene TRBV3-2) and TRBJ2-1; TRBD2 matches 7 bases in the middle. This receptor was taken from an adult who received the MenACWY meningococcal vaccine as a control. The CDR3 amino acid sequence is: CASSPHSSGGLNEQFF. The DNA sequence reads TGTGCCAGCAGCCCCCACTCTAGCGGAGGCCTCAATGAGCAGTTCTTC.